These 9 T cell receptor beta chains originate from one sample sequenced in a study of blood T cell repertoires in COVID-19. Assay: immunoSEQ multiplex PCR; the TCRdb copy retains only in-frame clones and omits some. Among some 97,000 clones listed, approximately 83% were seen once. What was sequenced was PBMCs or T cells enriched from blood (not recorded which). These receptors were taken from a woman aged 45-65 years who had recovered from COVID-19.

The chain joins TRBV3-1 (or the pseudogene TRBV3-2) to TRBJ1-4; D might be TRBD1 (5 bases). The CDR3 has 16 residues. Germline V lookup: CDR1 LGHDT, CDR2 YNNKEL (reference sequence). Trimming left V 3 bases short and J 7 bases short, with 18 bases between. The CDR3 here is CASSHGRGGFREKLFF. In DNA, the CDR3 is TGTGCCAGCAGCCATGGAAGGGGAGGGTTCCGTGAAAAACTGTTTTTT.

The CDR3 DNA reads as TGCAGCGCCAGGGGAGAGACCCAGTACTTC. Its translation is CSARGETQYF. This chain links TRBV29-1 with TRBJ2-5, with a possible D match to TRBD1 (6 bases). This CDR3 has 10 amino acids. The germline V gene has CDR1 SQVTM and CDR2 ANQGSEA. Trimming took 7 bases from V and 4 from J, leaving 7 bases between them. Full variable domain (missing parts from reference TRBV29-1 and TRBJ2-5): SAVISQKPSRDICQRGTSLTIQCQVDSQVTMMFWYRQQPGQSLTLIATANQGSEATYESGFVIDKFPISRPNLTFSTLTVSNMSPEDSSIYLCSARGETQYFGPGTRLLVL.

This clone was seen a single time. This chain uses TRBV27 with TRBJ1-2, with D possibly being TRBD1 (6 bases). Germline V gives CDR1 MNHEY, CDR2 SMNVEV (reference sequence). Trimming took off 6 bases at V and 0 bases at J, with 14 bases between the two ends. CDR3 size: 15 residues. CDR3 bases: TGTGCCAGCAGGCCACAGGGAATCTCTAACTATGGCTACACCTTC. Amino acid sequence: CASRPQGISNYGYTF.

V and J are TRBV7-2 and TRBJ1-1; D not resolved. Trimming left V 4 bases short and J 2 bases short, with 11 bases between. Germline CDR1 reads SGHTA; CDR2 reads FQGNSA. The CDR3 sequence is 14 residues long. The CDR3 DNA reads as TGTGCCAGCAGCTCCGGGTCGGGTAACACTGAAGCTTTCTTT. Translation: CASSSGSGNTEAFF.

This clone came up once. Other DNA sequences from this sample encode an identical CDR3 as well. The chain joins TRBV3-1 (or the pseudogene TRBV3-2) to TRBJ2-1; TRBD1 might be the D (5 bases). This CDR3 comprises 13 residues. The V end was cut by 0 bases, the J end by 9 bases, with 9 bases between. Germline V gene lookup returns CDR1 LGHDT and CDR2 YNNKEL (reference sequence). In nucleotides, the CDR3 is TGTGCCAGCAGCCAAGATCTTAGGGGTGAGCAGTTCTTC. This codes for CASSQDLRGEQFF.

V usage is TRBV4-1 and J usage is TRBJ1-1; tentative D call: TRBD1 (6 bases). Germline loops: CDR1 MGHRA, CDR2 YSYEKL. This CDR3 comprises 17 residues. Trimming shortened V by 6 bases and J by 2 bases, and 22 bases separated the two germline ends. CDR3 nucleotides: TGCGCCAGCAGTCCTCTCCAGATGTGGGACAAAAACACTGAAGCTTTCTTT. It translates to CASSPLQMWDKNTEAFF.

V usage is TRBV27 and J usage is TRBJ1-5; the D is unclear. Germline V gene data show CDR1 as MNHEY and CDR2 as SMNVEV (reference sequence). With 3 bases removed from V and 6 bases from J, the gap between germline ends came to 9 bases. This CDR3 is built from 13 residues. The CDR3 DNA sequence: TGTGCCAGCAGTTTCAGCCGGGGTCAGCCCCAGCATTTT. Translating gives CASSFSRGQPQHF.

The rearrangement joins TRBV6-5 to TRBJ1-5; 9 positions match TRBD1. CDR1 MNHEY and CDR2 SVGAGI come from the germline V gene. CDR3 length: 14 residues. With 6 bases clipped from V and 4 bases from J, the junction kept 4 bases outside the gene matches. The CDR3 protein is CASRWTGENQPQHF. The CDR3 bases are TGTGCCAGCAGGTGGACAGGGGAGAATCAGCCCCAGCATTTT.

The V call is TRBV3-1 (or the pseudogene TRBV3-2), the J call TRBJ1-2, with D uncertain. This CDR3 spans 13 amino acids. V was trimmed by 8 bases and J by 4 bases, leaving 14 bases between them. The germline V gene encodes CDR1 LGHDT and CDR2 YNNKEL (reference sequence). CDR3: CASAFPGGYGYTF. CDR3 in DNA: TGTGCCAGCGCATTTCCGGGAGGCTATGGCTACACCTTC.